This entry lists 24 T cell receptor beta chains sequenced from one sample in a study of blood T cell repertoires in COVID-19. Data came from immunoSEQ multiplex PCR; TCRdb stores just in-frame clones and leaves some out. This sample yields around 110,000 clones, of which 90% are seen a single time; under 2% belongs to the top ten. The source material was peripheral blood. Every receptor here comes from a human donor with active COVID-19. The donor label of this sample is uncertain.

V is TRBV6-5 and J is TRBJ2-7, with D perhaps matching TRBD2 (5 bases). V lost 0 bases, J lost 5 bases, and 8 bases lay in between. In germline, CDR1 is MNHEY, CDR2 SVGAGI. This CDR3 has 13 residues. CDR3 residues: CASSYSRVHEQYF. The CDR3 nucleotides are TGTGCCAGCAGTTACTCGAGGGTCCACGAGCAGTACTTC.

V gene TRBV28 combines with J gene TRBJ2-4; 8 bases are a match to TRBD2. This CDR3 has 15 residues. V shed 8 bases and J 0 bases; nucleotides not matched to a gene: 6. Germline V CDR1 and CDR2: MDHEN, SYDVKM. The CDR3 nucleotides read TGTGCCAGCTCCGGGAGGGGGAGAGCCAAAAACATTCAGTACTTC. Translation gives CASSGRGRAKNIQYF. The entire variable domain, with the rest obtained from reference TRBV28 and TRBJ2-4, is as follows: DVKVTQSSRYLVKRTGEKVFLECVQDMDHENMFWYRQDPGLGLRLIYFSYDVKMKEKGDIPEGYSVSREKKERFSLILESASTNQTSMYLCASSGRGRAKNIQYFGAGTRLSVL.

This clone was detected only once. This rearrangement joins TRBV7-2 to TRBJ2-7; weak D call: TRBD2 (5 bases). The length of the CDR3 is 14 residues. Germline loops: CDR1 SGHTA, CDR2 FQGNSA. The V end was cut by 1 base, the J end by 6 bases, with 13 bases between. CDR3 DNA sequence: TGTGCCAGCAGCTTAGGCCTAGCCTTCGGCGAGCAGTACTTC. Amino acids: CASSLGLAFGEQYF.

The chain uses TRBV12-3 or TRBV12-4 and TRBJ1-3; D gene unclear. The V gene lost 5 bases and the J gene lost 5 bases, with 7 bases spanning the gap. The CDR3 is 12 amino acids. This CDR3 reads CASSTQRNTIYF. In DNA, the CDR3 is TGTGCCAGCAGTACACAGAGAAACACCATATATTTT.

J is TRBJ2-5 and V is TRBV4-1, with TRBD2 matching 8 bases. The germline V gene encodes CDR1 MGHRA and CDR2 YSYEKL. The CDR3 extends over 15 amino acids. The trim removed 4 bases at V and 5 bases at J, leaving 9 bases unmatched. This CDR3 reads CASSPPGASGETQYF. The CDR3 DNA follows: TGCGCCAGCAGCCCTCCTGGGGCTAGCGGGGAGACCCAGTACTTC.

The rearrangement joins TRBV5-1 to TRBJ2-2, with 12 bases matching TRBD2. The CDR3 extends over 18 amino acids. Germline lookup yields CDR1 SGHRS and CDR2 YFSETQ. V shed 3 bases, J shed 4 bases, and the junction held 10 bases outside the gene matches. CDR3 residues: CASSSGLAGLRVTGELFF. The CDR3 DNA reads TGCGCCAGCAGCTCCGGACTAGCGGGGCTCCGAGTCACCGGGGAGCTGTTTTTT.

This chain uses TRBV3-1 (or the pseudogene TRBV3-2) with TRBJ2-2; D not resolved. The germline V gene has CDR1 LGHDT and CDR2 YNNKEL (reference sequence). This CDR3 is built from 14 residues. The germline V and J ends were trimmed by 4 bases and 1 base, with 7 bases remaining between them. The CDR3 DNA reads as TGTGCCAGCAGCCCACTGATGAACACCGGGGAGCTGTTTTTT. This gives the protein CASSPLMNTGELFF.

The chain employs TRBV5-1 and TRBJ1-2; D is possibly TRBD1 (5 bases). The CDR3 has 15 residues. The germline V gene has CDR1 SGHRS and CDR2 YFSETQ. V lost 1 base and J lost 5, with 15 bases in between. This CDR3 is CASSLTGREEYGYTF. CDR3 sequence (DNA): TGCGCCAGCAGCTTGACCGGCAGGGAGGAATATGGCTACACCTTC.

V is TRBV11-2 and J is TRBJ2-2; 13 bases agree with TRBD2. This CDR3 region has 16 residues. The V and J ends lost 1 base and 7 bases, in that order; junction bases with no gene match: 3. CDR1 SGHAT and CDR2 FQNNGV come from the germline V gene. The CDR3 nucleotides are TGTGCCAGCAGCTTAGGACTAGCGGGGGGTGTCGGGGAGCTGTTTTTT. Translation gives CASSLGLAGGVGELFF.

The chain joins TRBV6-5 to TRBJ1-2, with D possibly being TRBD1 (6 bases). Germline V lookup: CDR1 MNHEY, CDR2 SVGAGI. The ends were cut back, 5 bases at V and 6 bases at J, with 7 bases in the middle. The CDR3 totals 11 residues. CDR3: CASSKGDGYTF. CDR3 DNA sequence: TGTGCCAGCAGTAAGGGGGATGGCTACACCTTC.

The genes are TRBV5-4 and TRBJ2-2; TRBD2 agrees at 8 bases. This CDR3 spans 15 amino acids. Germline CDR1 is SGHNT and CDR2 is YYREEE (reference sequence). The V segment lost 4 bases and the J segment 5 bases; nucleotides outside the gene matches: 7. The CDR3 nucleotides are TGTGCCAGCAGCGTGGGACTAGTTGATACCGGGGAGCTGTTTTTT. Residues: CASSVGLVDTGELFF. The whole variable domain, remainder taken from reference TRBV5-4 and TRBJ2-2, is ETGVTQSPTHLIKTRGQQVTLRCSSQSGHNTVSWYQQALGQGPQFIFQYYREEENGRGNFPPRFSGLQFPNYSSELNVNALELDDSALYLCASSVGLVDTGELFFGEGSRLTVL.

This clone was seen just once. The chain has TRBV6-6 and TRBJ2-3; 7 bases line up with TRBD2. J gave up 0 bases and V 3 bases, and 3 bases lay outside the gene matches. The CDR3 runs to 15 residues. In germline, CDR1 is MNHNY, CDR2 SVGAGI (reference sequence). In nucleotides, the CDR3 is TGTGCCAGCAGTTATGGGGGGGTCAGCACAGATACGCAGTATTTT. This codes for CASSYGGVSTDTQYF.

This chain connects TRBV12-3 or TRBV12-4 to TRBJ1-2; unclear D gene. CDR3 length: 12 amino acids. Trimming removed 6 bases at V and 7 bases at J, with 12 bases between. Here the CDR3 DNA reads TGTGCCAGCAGCTACGTGGCGGGTGGCTACACCTTC. Its protein product is CASSYVAGGYTF.

V gene TRBV30 combines with J gene TRBJ1-2; 7 bases line up with TRBD1. This CDR3 has 13 amino acids. V shed 5 bases, J shed 7 bases, and the junction held 10 bases outside the gene matches. Germline-derived CDR1 and CDR2 are GTSNPN and SVGIG (reference sequence). For the CDR3, the DNA is TGTGCCTGGCAGGGGGGAAATGCTGGTGGCTACACCTTC. This sequence encodes CAWQGGNAGGYTF.

The chain uses TRBV3-1 (or the pseudogene TRBV3-2) and TRBJ1-6, with 7 bases fitting TRBD1. The germline V gene has CDR1 LGHDT and CDR2 YNNKEL (reference sequence). J was trimmed by 7 bases and V by 4 bases; bases with no gene match: 7. CDR3 length equals 15 residues. In DNA form, the CDR3 reads TGTGCCAGCAGCCGAAATGACAGGGCCAATTCACCCCTCCACTTT. Its protein is CASSRNDRANSPLHF.

This chain joins TRBV7-7 and TRBJ2-5; TRBD1 agrees at 7 bases. The germline CDR1 and CDR2 sequences are SSHAT and FNYEAQ (reference sequence). The V and J ends lost 5 bases and 5 bases, in that order; junction bases with no gene match: 8. The CDR3 totals 14 residues. This CDR3 reads CASSPTGLGETQYF. In DNA form, the CDR3 reads TGTGCCAGCAGCCCGACAGGGTTAGGCGAGACCCAGTACTTC.

The chain combines TRBV4-1 with TRBJ1-6; D not certain. The V gene's germline CDR1 is MGHRA and CDR2 YSYEKL. Trimming removed 6 bases at V and 0 bases at J, with 6 bases between. The CDR3 sequence is 14 residues long. CDR3 amino acids: CASRPGSYNSPLHF. CDR3 nucleotides: TGCGCCAGCAGACCCGGCTCCTATAATTCACCCCTCCACTTT.

The J gene is TRBJ1-3, the V gene TRBV9; no clear D gene. The V gene's germline CDR1 is SGDLS and CDR2 YYNGEE. The CDR3 spans 16 residues. Trimming took 0 bases from V and 1 from J, leaving 11 bases between them. The CDR3, as DNA: TGTGCCAGCAGCGTAGATAACAGCAAATCTGGAAACACCATATATTTT. Its translation is CASSVDNSKSGNTIYF.

The chain recombines TRBV19 with TRBJ2-2; D is possibly TRBD2 (5 bases). The V gene lost 2 bases and the J gene lost 4 bases, with 11 bases spanning the gap. This CDR3 comprises 15 residues. Germline lookup yields CDR1 LNHDA and CDR2 SQIVND (reference sequence). CDR3 in amino acids: CASSIMAGGTGELFF. The CDR3, as DNA: TGTGCCAGTAGTATAATGGCAGGAGGCACCGGGGAGCTGTTTTTT.

The chain links TRBV7-3 to TRBJ2-2; weak D call: TRBD1 (5 bases). The CDR3 has 12 residues. Trimming took 5 bases from V and 7 from J, leaving 8 bases between them. Germline CDR1 and CDR2: SGHTA and FQGTGA. CDR3 region: CASSLTDGELFF. For the CDR3, the DNA is TGTGCCAGCAGCCTGACAGACGGGGAGCTGTTTTTT.

The J gene is TRBJ1-2, the V gene TRBV4-2; D gene uncertain. CDR3 length equals 18 residues. Looked up from germline, CDR1 is LGHNA and CDR2 is YNFKEQ. V was pared by 1 base and J by 0 bases, with 18 bases between. CDR3 amino acids: CASSQVLGNRITNYGYTF. CDR3 nucleotide sequence: TGTGCCAGCAGCCAAGTGTTAGGCAACAGAATAACTAACTATGGCTACACCTTC.

This clone has a handful of counts. The chain joins TRBV9 to TRBJ1-5; D ambiguous. V was clipped by 2 bases and J by 6 bases, with 9 bases between them. Germline CDR1 SGDLS, CDR2 YYNGEE. CDR3 length: 13 amino acids. CDR3 protein: CASSVAIGQPQHF. DNA for the CDR3: TGTGCCAGCAGCGTTGCGATTGGTCAGCCCCAGCATTTT.

The CDR3 region is CASSPTGTGNQPQHF. The CDR3 bases are TGTGCCAGCAGCCCGACAGGGACCGGGAATCAGCCCCAGCATTTT. J is TRBJ1-5 and V is TRBV6-5, with 7 positions matching TRBD1. J gave up 4 bases and V 6 bases, and 9 bases lay outside the gene matches. Germline V gene sequence: CDR1 MNHEY, CDR2 SVGAGI. The CDR3 runs 15 residues.

The chain recombines TRBV10-2 with TRBJ2-1, with 11 bases lining up with TRBD2. Germline V gene sequence: CDR1 WSHSY, CDR2 SAAADI. The CDR3 has 15 amino acids. Losses at the gene ends were 7 bases for V and 7 bases for J; bases not matched to a gene: 9. The DNA of the CDR3 is TGCGCCAGCATTTATAGCGGGGGGGCTCAGAATGAGCAGTTCTTC. This encodes CASIYSGGAQNEQFF.